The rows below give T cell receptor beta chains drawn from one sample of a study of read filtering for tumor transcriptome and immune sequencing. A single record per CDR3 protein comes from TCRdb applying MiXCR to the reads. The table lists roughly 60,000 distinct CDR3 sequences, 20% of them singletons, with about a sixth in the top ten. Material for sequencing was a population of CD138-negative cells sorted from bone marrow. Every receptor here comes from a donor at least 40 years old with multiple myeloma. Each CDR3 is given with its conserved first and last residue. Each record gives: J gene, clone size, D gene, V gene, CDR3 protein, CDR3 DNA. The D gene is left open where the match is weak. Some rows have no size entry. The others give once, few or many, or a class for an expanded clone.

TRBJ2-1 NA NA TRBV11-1 CASSLTFSGNEQFF TGTGCCAGCAGCCTAACTTTCTCGGGCAATGAGCAGTTCTTC
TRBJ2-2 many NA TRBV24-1 CATSDLKQNTGELFF TGTGCCACCAGTGATTTGAAGCAGAACACCGGGGAGCTGTTTTTT
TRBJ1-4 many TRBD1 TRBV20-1 CSAEDRALNEKLFF TGCAGTGCCGAGGACAGGGCGTTGAATGAAAAACTGTTTTTT
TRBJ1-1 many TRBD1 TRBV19 CASKNPGGMNTEAFF TGTGCCAGTAAGAACCCAGGGGGAATGAACACTGAAGCTTTCTTT
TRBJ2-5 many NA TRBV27 CASRSLGVGQETQYF TGTGCCAGCAGGTCATTGGGAGTGGGACAAGAGACCCAGTACTTC
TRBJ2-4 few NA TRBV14 CASSHVLQGTGKNIQYF TGTGCCAGCAGCCACGTATTACAGGGCACGGGCAAAAACATTCAGTACTTC
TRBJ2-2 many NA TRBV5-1 CASSGVGGDNTGELFF TGCGCCAGCAGCGGGGTAGGCGGGGATAACACCGGGGAGCTGTTTTTT
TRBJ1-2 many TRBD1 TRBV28 CASSLGQTNYGYTF TGTGCCAGCAGTTTGGGACAGACTAACTATGGCTACACCTTC
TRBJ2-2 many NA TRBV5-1 CASSFQGLNTGELFF TGCGCCAGCAGCTTCCAGGGTTTAAACACCGGGGAGCTGTTTTTT
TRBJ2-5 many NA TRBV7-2 CASSYRPGRQETQYF TGTGCCAGCAGCTACAGACCAGGGCGACAAGAGACCCAGTACTTC
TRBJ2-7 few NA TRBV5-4 CASSLDPAFSYEQYF TGTGCCAGCAGCTTGGATCCGGCTTTCTCCTACGAGCAGTACTTC
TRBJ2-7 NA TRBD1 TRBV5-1 CASRGQGALDEQYF TGCGCCAGCAGGGGACAGGGGGCGTTGGACGAGCAGTACTTC
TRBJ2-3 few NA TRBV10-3 CAISPSSTDTQYF TGTGCCATCAGTCCCTCCAGCACAGATACGCAGTATTTT
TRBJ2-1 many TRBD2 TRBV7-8 CASSLASGRGYNEQFF TGTGCCAGCAGCTTGGCTAGCGGGAGAGGGTACAATGAGCAGTTCTTC
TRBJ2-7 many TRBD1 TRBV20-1 CSASPGQGDEQYF TGCAGTGCTTCACCGGGACAGGGGGACGAGCAGTACTTC
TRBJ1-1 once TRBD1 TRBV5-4 CASSPPIKTGRGTEAFF TGTGCCAGCAGCCCTCCCATCAAGACAGGGAGAGGCACTGAAGCTTTCTTT
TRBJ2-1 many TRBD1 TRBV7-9 CASSYIPTGQGGNEQFF TGTGCCAGCAGCTATATTCCGACCGGACAGGGGGGCAATGAGCAGTTCTTC
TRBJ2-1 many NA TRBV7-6 CASSFGAGHASYNEQFF TGTGCCAGCAGCTTTGGAGCGGGCCATGCTTCCTACAATGAGCAGTTCTTC
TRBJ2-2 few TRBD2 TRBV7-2 CASSLVGTSGTGKLFF TGTGCCAGCAGCTTAGTGGGAACTAGCGGGACCGGGAAGCTGTTTTTT
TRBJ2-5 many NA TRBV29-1 CSVQAAYQETQYF TGCAGCGTGCAAGCGGCGTACCAAGAGACCCAGTACTTC
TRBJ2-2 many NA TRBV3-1 CASSRPSNGELFF TGTGCCAGCAGCCGTCCTAGCAACGGGGAGCTGTTTTTT